This TCR beta chain was documented in a study of T cell repertoires in cytomegalovirus infection. Study at large: Matching HLA type and CMV infection were both indicated by public TCR beta signatures.

In regard to this clonotype: What it binds is unknown.

Trimming cost V 1 base and J 10 bases; bases outside gene matches: 18. The CDR3 runs 16 residues. The germline gives CDR1 SQVTM, CDR2 ANQGSEA. TCRdb fed the reads into MiXCR, producing one record per CDR3 protein. The repertoire holds around 99,000 distinct CDR3 sequences, with around 28% as singletons. The receptor was derived from a human donor in good health (CMV status not recorded). Some clones in this sample may be carry-over from other donors' samples. The specimen was CD8+ T cells from cultured PBMCs, collected from culture after CMV antigen stimulation. The V call is TRBV29-1, the J call TRBJ1-1, with 7 bases identical to TRBD1. In DNA, the CDR3 is TGCAGCGTTGAAGCATCCCAGACAGGGAGATTCGAACGAGCTTTCTTT. Protein: CSVEASQTGRFERAFF.